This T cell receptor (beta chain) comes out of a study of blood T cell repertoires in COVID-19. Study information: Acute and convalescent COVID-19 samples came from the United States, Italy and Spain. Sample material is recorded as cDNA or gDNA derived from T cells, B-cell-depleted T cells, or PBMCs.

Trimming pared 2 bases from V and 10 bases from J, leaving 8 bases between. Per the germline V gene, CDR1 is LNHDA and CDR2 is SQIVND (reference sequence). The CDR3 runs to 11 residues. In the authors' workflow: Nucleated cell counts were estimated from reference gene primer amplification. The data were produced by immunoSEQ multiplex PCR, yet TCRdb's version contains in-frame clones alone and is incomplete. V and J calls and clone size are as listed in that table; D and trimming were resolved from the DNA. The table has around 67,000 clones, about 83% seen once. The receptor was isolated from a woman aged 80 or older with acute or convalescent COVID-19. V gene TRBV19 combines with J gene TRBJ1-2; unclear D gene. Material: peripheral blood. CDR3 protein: CASSIKNIYTF. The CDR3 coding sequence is TGTGCCAGTAGTATAAAAAATATCTACACCTTC.